Listed below are T cell receptor beta chains from one sample, sequenced in a study of a mutant IDH1 vaccine in newly diagnosed glioma. Some clones are missing from TCRdb's copy, which holds only in-frame ones; the method was immunoSEQ multiplex PCR. The data contain over 75,000 clones, roughly 90% of them seen just once; the ten biggest clones take up under 0.7%. Specimen: PBMCs, collected from a glioma patient treated with radiotherapy, temozolomide or both. The receptor source for this set is a woman in her forties or fifties with glioma. The CDR3 runs from the conserved cysteine through the conserved F or W. A D gene is named only where the DNA matches it firmly. Some rows mark clone size as missing; the rest say once, few, many or name a class of expanded clone.

size	D	length	V	J	CDR3	DNA
.	TRBD2	16	TRBV11-2	TRBJ2-3	CASSLAGGFRGDTQYF	TGTGCCAGCAGCTTAGCGGGGGGGTTTAGGGGAGATACGCAGTATTTT
.	.	16	TRBV5-1	TRBJ2-3	CASSLMADPATDTQYF	TGCGCCAGCAGCTTGATGGCGGACCCAGCCACAGATACGCAGTATTTT
.	TRBD1	15	TRBV9	TRBJ1-3	CASSPQGQGQNTIYF	TGTGCCAGCAGCCCCCAGGGACAGGGGCAAAACACCATATATTTT
.	.	15	TRBV29-1	TRBJ2-7	CSVADLASPPYEQYF	TGCAGCGTAGCCGATCTAGCGTCCCCTCCCTACGAGCAGTACTTC
.	.	17	TRBV9	TRBJ2-5	CASSLTKEGTYQETQYF	TGTGCCAGCAGTCTCACTAAGGAGGGAACGTACCAAGAGACCCAGTACTTC
.	.	16	TRBV28	TRBJ2-7	CASSSPIADLSYEQYF	TGTGCCAGCAGTTCCCCTATAGCGGACCTCTCCTACGAGCAGTACTTC
.	TRBD1	15	TRBV7-2	TRBJ2-7	CASSLGQARSYEQYF	TGTGCCAGCAGCCTTGGACAGGCCCGCTCCTACGAGCAGTACTTC
.	.	15	TRBV5-4	TRBJ1-1	CASSPLLGTNTEAFF	TGTGCCAGCAGCCCCCTTCTGGGAACAAACACTGAAGCTTTCTTT
.	.	15	TRBV27	TRBJ2-1	CASSLEWSTVNEQFF	TGTGCCAGCAGTTTAGAGTGGTCGACAGTCAATGAGCAGTTCTTC
.	.	14	TRBV9	TRBJ2-6	CASSPSSGANVLTF	TGTGCCAGCAGCCCAAGCTCTGGGGCCAACGTCCTGACTTTC
.	.	16	TRBV4-2	TRBJ2-3	CASSTEAGASTDTQYF	TGTGCCAGCAGCACCGAGGCCGGGGCTAGCACAGATACGCAGTATTTT
.	TRBD1	15	TRBV5-1	TRBJ1-6	CASSPQGGSNSPLHF	TGCGCCAGCAGCCCCCAGGGGGGTTCCAATTCACCCCTCCACTTT
.	TRBD2	15	TRBV5-4	TRBJ2-5	CASSLTGTTRRTQYF	TGTGCCAGCAGCTTAACCGGGACTACCCGCCGGACCCAGTACTTC
.	.	12	TRBV2	TRBJ2-7	CASGGSGSEQYF	TGTGCCAGCGGGGGGTCCGGGAGCGAGCAGTACTTC
.	TRBD1	14	TRBV5-1	TRBJ2-7	CASSLFSGGVEQYF	TGCGCCAGCAGCTTGTTTTCAGGGGGCGTCGAGCAGTACTTC
.	TRBD1	15	TRBV19	TRBJ1-1	CASTLSGRDSMMAFF	TGTGCCAGTACTCTAAGCGGTCGGGACAGCATGATGGCTTTCTTT
.	TRBD2	17	TRBV5-8	TRBJ2-3	CASSPPGLAGGPGTQYF	TGTGCCAGCAGCCCTCCGGGACTAGCGGGAGGGCCAGGTACGCAGTATTTT
.	.	16	TRBV28	TRBJ2-5	CASSLSGQGRFGTQYF	TGTGCCAGCAGTTTGTCCGGGCAGGGGAGGTTTGGGACCCAGTACTTC
.	TRBD1	14	TRBV6-1	TRBJ1-6	CASMRQGVESPLHF	TGTGCCAGCATGAGACAGGGGGTAGAATCACCCCTCCACTTT
.	.	11	TRBV29-1	TRBJ2-3	CSVGGHDTQYF	TGCAGCGTTGGGGGGCACGATACGCAGTATTTT
.	.	12	TRBV7-9	TRBJ2-2	CASSKAGGELFF	TGTGCCAGCAGCAAAGCTGGCGGGGAGCTGTTTTTT
.	TRBD1	15	TRBV28	TRBJ1-5	CASNGWTGSNQPQHF	TGTGCCAGCAACGGGTGGACAGGAAGCAATCAGCCCCAGCATTTT
once	TRBD2	15	TRBV7-8	TRBJ2-7	CASSHTSGRWYEQYF	TGTGCCAGCAGCCACACTAGCGGGAGGTGGTACGAGCAGTACTTC
.	TRBD2	17	TRBV5-4	TRBJ2-5	CASSVGLAGSVQETQYF	TGTGCCAGCAGCGTGGGACTAGCGGGATCGGTACAAGAGACCCAGTACTTC
.	.	14	TRBV27	TRBJ2-1	CASSSLATYNEQFF	TGTGCCAGCAGTTCCCTAGCGACTTACAATGAGCAGTTCTTC
.	.	11	TRBV30	TRBJ2-7	CAWTGTYEQYF	TGTGCCTGGACGGGTACCTACGAGCAGTACTTC
.	.	15	TRBV18	TRBJ1-1	CASSGPGPASTEAFF	TGTGCCAGCTCAGGCCCCGGGCCCGCGTCCACTGAAGCTTTCTTT
.	.	14	TRBV7-9	TRBJ2-7	CASSPDTGTFEQYF	TGTGCCAGCAGTCCTGACACAGGGACGTTCGAGCAGTACTTC
.	.	13	TRBV7-9	TRBJ2-1	CASSFSRADEQFF	TGTGCCAGCAGCTTTAGTCGCGCCGATGAGCAGTTCTTC
.	TRBD2	14	TRBV2	TRBJ2-7	CASSRSGRGGEQYF	TGTGCCAGCAGTCGAAGCGGGAGAGGCGGCGAGCAGTACTTC
.	TRBD1	13	TRBV10-3	TRBJ1-1	CAITLQGTGEAFF	TGTGCCATCACCCTCCAAGGGACAGGGGAAGCTTTCTTT
.	.	15	TRBV6-6	TRBJ1-2	CASSYSRRGFYGYTF	TGTGCCAGCAGTTACTCGAGGAGGGGATTCTATGGCTACACCTTC
.	TRBD1	13	TRBV9	TRBJ2-2	CASRQGSTGELFF	TGTGCCAGCAGACAGGGGAGCACCGGGGAGCTGTTTTTT
.	TRBD2	18	TRBV29-1	TRBJ2-1	CSVARVAGGSSSYNEQFF	TGCAGCGTTGCTAGAGTAGCGGGAGGGTCGAGCTCCTACAATGAGCAGTTCTTC
once	TRBD1	12	TRBV29-1	TRBJ1-2	CSVVEGAYGYTF	TGCAGCGTTGTGGAGGGGGCCTATGGCTACACCTTC
once	.	15	TRBV7-9	TRBJ2-3	CASSPGGQWTDTQYF	TGTGCCAGCAGCCCCGGCGGACAGTGGACAGATACGCAGTATTTT
once	.	11	TRBV29-1	TRBJ1-2	CSVGYRDFNTF	TGCAGCGTTGGCTACAGGGATTTCAACACCTTC
.	.	12	TRBV28	TRBJ1-2	CASSWGGYGYTF	TGTGCCAGCAGCTGGGGGGGTTATGGCTACACCTTC
.	.	14	TRBV19	TRBJ2-2	CAISLGGEDGELFF	TGTGCCATCTCGCTCGGTGGAGAGGACGGGGAGCTGTTTTTT
.	TRBD2	18	TRBV9	TRBJ2-5	CASSVGASGGPGQETQYF	TGTGCCAGCAGCGTAGGGGCTAGCGGGGGCCCGGGACAGGAGACCCAGTACTTC
once	.	12	TRBV5-4	TRBJ2-7	CASSSSSIEQYF	TGTGCCAGCAGCAGCAGTAGTATAGAGCAGTACTTC
.	.	13	TRBV9	TRBJ2-6	CASSTTRANVLTF	TGTGCCAGCAGCACCACCCGGGCCAACGTCCTGACTTTC
.	.	13	TRBV19	TRBJ2-7	CASSNRVFYEQYF	TGTGCCAGTAGTAACCGGGTTTTCTACGAGCAGTACTTC
.	TRBD1	13	TRBV19	TRBJ1-2	CASSTGQGNGYTF	TGTGCCAGTAGTACTGGACAGGGGAATGGCTACACCTTC
.	.	14	TRBV9	TRBJ2-5	CASSVGAAQETQYF	TGTGCCAGCAGCGTAGGGGCTGCCCAAGAGACCCAGTACTTC
.	TRBD2	14	TRBV7-9	TRBJ2-7	CASSSRGGSSEQYF	TGTGCCAGCAGCTCCCGCGGGGGTAGCAGCGAGCAGTACTTC
.	.	15	TRBV7-2	TRBJ1-2	CASSLLYVGSRGYTF	TGTGCCAGCAGCCTACTTTATGTAGGTTCACGTGGCTACACCTTC
.	.	13	TRBV13	TRBJ2-3	CASSLSYTDTQYF	TGTGCCAGCAGCTTAAGTTACACAGATACGCAGTATTTT
few	.	11	TRBV29-1	TRBJ1-1	CSVAGVTGAFF	TGCAGCGTTGCGGGTGTAACCGGGGCTTTCTTT
.	TRBD2	16	TRBV5-3	TRBJ2-3	CARSLAGPAGTDTQYF	TGTGCCAGAAGCTTAGCGGGGCCAGCAGGCACAGATACGCAGTATTTT